These T cell receptor beta chains were read from a single sample in a study of a mutant IDH1 vaccine in newly diagnosed glioma. The method was immunoSEQ multiplex PCR; TCRdb's version includes in-frame clones alone and lacks a portion of them. The repertoire holds 56,000 or so clones, with about 80% as singletons. Antigens of these TCRs are unknown. This specimen was PBMCs, taken from a glioma patient whose treatment included an IDH1 peptide vaccine. The origin of the receptors is a man in his forties or fifties with glioma. CDR3s include the opening cysteine and the closing phenylalanine or tryptophan. The order of the fields is D gene, J gene, clone size, V gene, CDR3 protein, CDR3 DNA. The D gene is left open where the match is weak. For some rows the clone size is stated as once, few or many, or as a class when expanded; others skip it.

TRBD1 TRBJ1-1 NA TRBV2 CASSVNGQVEAFF TGTGCCAGCAGCGTTAACGGACAGGTTGAAGCTTTCTTT
TRBD1 TRBJ1-1 NA TRBV18 CASSPGTGGQNTEAFF TGTGCCAGCTCACCAGGGACAGGGGGACAGAACACTGAAGCTTTCTTT
NA TRBJ2-1 NA TRBV5-4 CASSPRRGELSYNEQFF TGTGCCAGCAGCCCCCGCAGGGGCGAACTTTCCTACAATGAGCAGTTCTTC
TRBD1 TRBJ1-1 NA TRBV5-1 CASSLAARQGSTEAFF TGCGCCAGCAGCTTGGCCGCCCGACAGGGTAGCACTGAAGCTTTCTTT
NA TRBJ2-2 NA TRBV5-4 CASHPQGAGELFF TGTGCCAGCCATCCCCAGGGTGCCGGGGAGCTGTTTTTT
NA TRBJ1-2 NA TRBV10-2 CASSDGSNYGYTF TGCGCCAGCAGTGACGGATCTAACTATGGCTACACCTTC
TRBD1 TRBJ1-5 NA TRBV18 CASSLGTASSNQPQHF TGTGCCAGCTCACTAGGGACAGCGAGCAGCAATCAGCCCCAGCATTTT
NA TRBJ1-2 few TRBV7-9 CASSLAQRGYTF TGTGCCAGCAGCTTAGCGCAGAGGGGCTACACCTTC
NA TRBJ1-3 NA TRBV15 CATSRDGQGKNTIYF TGTGCCACCAGCAGAGATGGGCAGGGAAAAAACACCATATATTTT
NA TRBJ1-1 few TRBV6-5 CASSYVERAEAFF TGTGCCAGCAGTTACGTGGAGCGGGCAGAAGCTTTCTTT
NA TRBJ2-1 NA TRBV5-1 CASSSGTGSYNEQFF TGCGCCAGCAGCTCCGGGACTGGGTCCTACAATGAGCAGTTCTTC
NA TRBJ1-5 few TRBV9 CASSQGTMGNQPQHF TGTGCCAGCAGCCAGGGGACAATGGGTAATCAGCCCCAGCATTTT
NA TRBJ2-7 NA TRBV6-5 CASRPGPYWGYEQYF TGTGCCAGCAGACCCGGACCCTACTGGGGCTACGAGCAGTACTTC
TRBD1 TRBJ2-1 NA TRBV2 CASRAGTGTYNEQFF TGTGCCAGCAGAGCCGGGACAGGGACCTACAATGAGCAGTTCTTC
NA TRBJ2-1 NA TRBV25-1 CASRDIGGSSYNEQFF TGTGCCAGCAGAGACATCGGGGGTAGCTCCTACAATGAGCAGTTCTTC
TRBD1 TRBJ1-1 NA TRBV5-6 CASSFGQVGNTEAFF TGTGCCAGCAGCTTCGGACAGGTCGGAAACACTGAAGCTTTCTTT
NA TRBJ1-1 few TRBV2 CASSEGENTEAFF TGTGCCAGCAGTGAAGGGGAGAACACTGAAGCTTTCTTT
NA TRBJ2-7 NA TRBV19 CASSRTDSTYEQYF TGTGCCAGTAGTCGGACCGACAGCACCTACGAGCAGTACTTC
NA TRBJ1-5 NA TRBV6-1 CAAGASNQPQHF TGTGCAGCAGGGGCGAGCAATCAGCCCCAGCATTTT
TRBD1 TRBJ1-1 NA TRBV6-6 CASSYGTANTEAFF TGTGCCAGCAGTTACGGGACAGCGAACACTGAAGCTTTCTTT
NA TRBJ1-6 once TRBV6-6 CASTSAGGPDSPLHF TGTGCCAGCACCTCGGCGGGAGGTCCGGATTCACCCCTCCACTTT
TRBD1 TRBJ2-5 once TRBV7-2 CASSLGTGGEGTQYF TGTGCCAGCAGCTTAGGGACAGGGGGAGAAGGGACCCAGTACTTC
TRBD1 TRBJ2-6 NA TRBV15 CATSRDPPPDRGQGANVLTF TGTGCCACCAGCAGAGATCCCCCCCCGGACAGGGGGCAAGGGGCCAACGTCCTGACTTTC
NA TRBJ1-4 NA TRBV9 CASSEGDVGGNEKLFF TGTGCCAGCAGCGAGGGGGATGTTGGGGGTAATGAAAAACTGTTTTTT
NA TRBJ2-2 NA TRBV10-3 CAISVVGDNTGELFF TGTGCCATCAGTGTTGTTGGGGATAACACCGGGGAGCTGTTTTTT
NA TRBJ2-4 NA TRBV4-3 CASSQDWGHFQYF TGCGCCAGCAGCCAAGATTGGGGACATTTTCAGTACTTC
NA TRBJ1-4 NA TRBV6-1 CASSELIRIPEKLFF TGTGCCAGCAGTGAATTGATCAGGATTCCTGAAAAACTGTTTTTT
TRBD1 TRBJ2-7 NA TRBV9 CASSARGTEGFYEQYF TGTGCCAGCAGCGCACGTGGGACAGAAGGTTTTTACGAGCAGTACTTC
TRBD1 TRBJ2-1 NA TRBV19 CASSRQGWEQFF TGTGCCAGCTCAAGACAGGGTTGGGAGCAGTTCTTC
NA TRBJ1-3 NA TRBV21-1 CASSALPTGDSGNTIYF TGTGCCAGCAGCGCCCTCCCGACAGGGGACTCTGGAAACACCATATATTTT
TRBD1 TRBJ1-5 NA TRBV10-3 CAISPGQSNQPQHF TGTGCCATCTCTCCGGGACAGAGTAATCAGCCCCAGCATTTT
NA TRBJ1-3 NA TRBV6-5 CASSYFEGSGNTIYF TGTGCCAGCAGTTATTTCGAGGGATCTGGAAACACCATATATTTT
TRBD2 TRBJ2-2 NA TRBV7-9 CASSFLAGAGELFF TGTGCCAGCAGCTTTCTAGCGGGGGCCGGGGAGCTGTTTTTT
NA TRBJ1-6 NA TRBV30 CAWSKGQGRNSPLHF TGTGCCTGGAGTAAGGGACAAGGTCGCAATTCACCCCTCCACTTT
TRBD2 TRBJ2-3 NA TRBV5-1 CASSSQGLASTDTQYF TGCGCCAGCAGCTCCCAAGGACTAGCAAGCACAGATACGCAGTATTTT
NA TRBJ2-7 once TRBV7-9 CASSLRTDYEQYF TGTGCCAGCAGCCTCCGGACCGACTACGAGCAGTACTTC
NA TRBJ1-5 few TRBV21-1 CASSKGGQPNQPQHF TGTGCCAGCAGCAAAGGGGGACAGCCAAATCAGCCCCAGCATTTT
NA TRBJ2-5 few TRBV7-9 CASSHQETQYF TGTGCCAGCAGCCATCAAGAGACCCAGTACTTC
NA TRBJ1-5 NA TRBV5-1 CASSLDLDQPQHF TGCGCCAGCAGCTTAGACCTAGATCAGCCCCAGCATTTT
NA TRBJ2-5 NA TRBV2 CASISGEAQETQYF TGTGCCAGCATTTCCGGGGAGGCCCAAGAGACCCAGTACTTC
TRBD1 TRBJ1-5 once TRBV28 CASSLTGYNQPQHF TGTGCCAGCAGTTTGACAGGGTACAATCAGCCCCAGCATTTT
NA TRBJ2-7 NA TRBV11-2 CASTDGEQYF TGTGCCAGCACAGATGGGGAGCAGTACTTC
NA TRBJ1-6 medium-sized TRBV9 CASSVGTDNSPLHF TGTGCCAGCAGCGTAGGGACGGATAATTCACCCCTCCACTTT
TRBD1 TRBJ1-6 NA TRBV9 CASSVGDSSSYNSPLHF TGTGCCAGCAGCGTAGGGGACAGTAGTTCCTATAATTCACCCCTCCACTTT
TRBD1 TRBJ2-7 NA TRBV19 CASSRDSGQGGYEQYF TGTGCCAGTAGTAGGGACTCTGGACAGGGCGGATACGAGCAGTACTTC
NA TRBJ2-1 NA TRBV30 CAWTRTGSGSYNEQFF TGTGCCTGGACTAGGACGGGTTCGGGGTCCTACAATGAGCAGTTCTTC
NA TRBJ2-1 NA TRBV5-1 CASSLGQGVGYNEQFF TGCGCCAGCAGCTTGGGGCAGGGAGTGGGATACAATGAGCAGTTCTTC
TRBD1 TRBJ2-1 few TRBV27 CASGTGYNEQFF TGTGCCAGCGGGACAGGGTACAATGAGCAGTTCTTC
TRBD1 TRBJ2-7 NA TRBV11-2 CASSAQGAGYF TGTGCCAGCAGCGCTCAGGGGGCTGGGTACTTC
TRBD2 TRBJ2-2 NA TRBV4-2 CASSQASGGGELFF TGTGCCAGCAGCCAAGCTAGCGGCGGCGGGGAGCTGTTTTTT
NA TRBJ2-7 NA TRBV10-3 CAIRGSGGLSYEQYF TGTGCCATCAGGGGCTCAGGCGGACTCTCCTACGAGCAGTACTTC